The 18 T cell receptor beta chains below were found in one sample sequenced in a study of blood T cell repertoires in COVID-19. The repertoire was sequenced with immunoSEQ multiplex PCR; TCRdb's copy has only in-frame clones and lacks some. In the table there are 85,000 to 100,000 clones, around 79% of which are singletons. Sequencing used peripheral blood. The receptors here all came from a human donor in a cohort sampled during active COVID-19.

This CDR3 is CASSQVEGFNTEAFF. The CDR3 region has the DNA TGTGCCAGCAGCCAAGTCGAGGGATTCAACACTGAAGCTTTCTTT. This chain uses TRBV3-1 (or the pseudogene TRBV3-2) with TRBJ1-1; no definite D call. The CDR3 consists of 15 residues. Germline V gene sequence: CDR1 LGHDT, CDR2 YNNKEL (reference sequence). Trimming took 1 base from V and 2 from J, leaving 11 bases between them.

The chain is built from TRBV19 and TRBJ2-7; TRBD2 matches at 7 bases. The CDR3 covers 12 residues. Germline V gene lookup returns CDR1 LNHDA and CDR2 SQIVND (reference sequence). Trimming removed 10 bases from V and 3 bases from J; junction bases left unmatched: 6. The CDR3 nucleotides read TGTGCCACCTCTAGCGGCCGCTACGAGCAGTACTTC. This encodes CATSSGRYEQYF.

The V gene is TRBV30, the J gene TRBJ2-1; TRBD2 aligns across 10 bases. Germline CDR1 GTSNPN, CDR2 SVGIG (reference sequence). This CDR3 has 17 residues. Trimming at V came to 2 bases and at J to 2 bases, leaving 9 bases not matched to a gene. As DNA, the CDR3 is TGTGCCTGGAGTCTCCTAGCGGGAGACCCAGCCTACAATGAGCAGTTCTTC. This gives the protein CAWSLLAGDPAYNEQFF.

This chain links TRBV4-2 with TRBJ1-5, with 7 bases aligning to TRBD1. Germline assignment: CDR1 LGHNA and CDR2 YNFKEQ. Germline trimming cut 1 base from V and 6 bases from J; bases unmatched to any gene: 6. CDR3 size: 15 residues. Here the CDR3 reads CASSQVHRGGQPQHF. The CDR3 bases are TGTGCCAGCAGCCAAGTTCACAGGGGAGGTCAGCCCCAGCATTTT.

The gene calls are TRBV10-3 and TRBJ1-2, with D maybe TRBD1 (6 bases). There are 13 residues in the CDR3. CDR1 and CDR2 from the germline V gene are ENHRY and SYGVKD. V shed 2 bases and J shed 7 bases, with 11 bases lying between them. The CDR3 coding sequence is TGTGCCATCAGTGAGACCGACAGGAGTGGCTACACCTTC. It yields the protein CAISETDRSGYTF.

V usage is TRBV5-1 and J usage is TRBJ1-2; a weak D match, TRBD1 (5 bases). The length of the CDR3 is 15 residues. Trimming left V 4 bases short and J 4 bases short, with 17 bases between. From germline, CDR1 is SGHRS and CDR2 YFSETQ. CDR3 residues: CASSPRLTESYGYTF. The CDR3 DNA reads TGCGCCAGCAGCCCCCGCCTGACAGAAAGCTATGGCTACACCTTC.

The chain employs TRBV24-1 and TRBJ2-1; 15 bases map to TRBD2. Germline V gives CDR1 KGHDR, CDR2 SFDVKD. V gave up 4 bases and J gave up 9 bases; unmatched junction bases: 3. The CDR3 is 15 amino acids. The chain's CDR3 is CATSERTSGRVEQFF. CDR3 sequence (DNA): TGTGCCACCAGTGAACGGACTAGCGGGAGGGTTGAGCAGTTCTTC.

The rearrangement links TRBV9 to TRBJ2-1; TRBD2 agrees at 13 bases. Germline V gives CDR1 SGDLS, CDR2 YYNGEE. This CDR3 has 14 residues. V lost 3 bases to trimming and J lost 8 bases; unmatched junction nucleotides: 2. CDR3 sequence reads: CASSAGLAGDEQFF. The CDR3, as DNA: TGTGCCAGCAGCGCAGGACTAGCGGGAGATGAGCAGTTCTTC.

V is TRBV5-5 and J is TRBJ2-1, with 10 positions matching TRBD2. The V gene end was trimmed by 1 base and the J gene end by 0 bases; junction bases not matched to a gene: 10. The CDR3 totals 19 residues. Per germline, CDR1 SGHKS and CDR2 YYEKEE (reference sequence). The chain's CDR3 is CASSLRSSGSGSSYNEQFF. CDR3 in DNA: TGTGCCAGCAGCTTGCGCTCTAGCGGGAGCGGGAGCTCCTACAATGAGCAGTTCTTC.

This CDR3 is CASSILGSGEYLFF. Here the CDR3 DNA reads TGTGCCAGTAGTATATTAGGTAGCGGGGAGTATCTGTTCTTC. The V call is TRBV19, the J call TRBJ2-1, with 8 bases identical to TRBD2. The germline CDR1 and CDR2 sequences are LNHDA and SQIVND (reference sequence). The length of the CDR3 is 14 residues. V trimming: 2 bases; J trimming: 15 bases; junction bases outside the gene matches: 12.

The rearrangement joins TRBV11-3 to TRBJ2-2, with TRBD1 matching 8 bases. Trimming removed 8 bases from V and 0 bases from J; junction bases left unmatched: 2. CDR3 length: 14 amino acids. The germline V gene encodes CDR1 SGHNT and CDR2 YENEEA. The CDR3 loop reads CASGQGANTGELFF. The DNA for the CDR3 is TGTGCCAGCGGACAGGGAGCGAACACCGGGGAGCTGTTTTTT.

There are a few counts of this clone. The CDR3 here is CASSLLVNTGELFF. CDR3 coding DNA: TGTGCCAGCAGCTTACTCGTGAACACCGGGGAGCTGTTTTTT. The V gene is TRBV7-9, the J gene TRBJ2-2; D is uncertain. CDR1 and CDR2 from the germline V gene are SEHNR and FQNEAQ (reference sequence). This CDR3 is 14 amino acids long. V lost 2 bases and J lost 1, with 5 bases in between.

The CDR3 bases are TGTGCCAGCAGTTTTCATGACCCAGGTTATCTGGAGACCCAGTACTTC. It yields the protein CASSFHDPGYLETQYF. The chain links TRBV28 to TRBJ2-5; D call uncertain. The CDR3 is made up of 16 amino acids. Germline V lookup: CDR1 MDHEN, CDR2 SYDVKM. V lost 3 bases to trimming and J lost 5 bases, with 19 bases between them.

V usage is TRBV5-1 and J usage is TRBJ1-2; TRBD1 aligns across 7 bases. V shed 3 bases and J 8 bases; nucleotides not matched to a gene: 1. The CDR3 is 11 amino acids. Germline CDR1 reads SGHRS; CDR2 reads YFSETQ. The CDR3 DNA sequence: TGCGCCAGCAGCTCGACAGGGGGCTACACCTTC. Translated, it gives CASSSTGGYTF. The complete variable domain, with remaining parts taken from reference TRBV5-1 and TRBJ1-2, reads KAGVTQTPRYLIKTRGQQVTLSCSPISGHRSVSWYQQTPGQGLQFLFEYFSETQRNKGNFPGRFSGRQFSNSRSEMNVSTLELGDSALYLCASSSTGGYTFGSGTRLTVV.

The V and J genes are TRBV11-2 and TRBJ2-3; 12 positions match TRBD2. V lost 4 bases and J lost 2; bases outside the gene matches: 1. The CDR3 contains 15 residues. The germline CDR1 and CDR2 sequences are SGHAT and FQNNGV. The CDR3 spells CASSWTSGITDTQYF. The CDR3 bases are TGTGCCAGCAGCTGGACTAGCGGGATCACAGATACGCAGTATTTT.

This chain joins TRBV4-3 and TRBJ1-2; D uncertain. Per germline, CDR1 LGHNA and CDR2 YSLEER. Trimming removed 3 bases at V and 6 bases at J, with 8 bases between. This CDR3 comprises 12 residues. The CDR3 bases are TGCGCCAGCAGCCACCCTTATAATGGCTACACCTTC. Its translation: CASSHPYNGYTF.

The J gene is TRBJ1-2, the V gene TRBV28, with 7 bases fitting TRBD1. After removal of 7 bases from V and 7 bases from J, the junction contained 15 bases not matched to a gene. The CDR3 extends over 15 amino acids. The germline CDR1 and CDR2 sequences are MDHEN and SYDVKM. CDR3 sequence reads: CASKTVKGADFGYTF. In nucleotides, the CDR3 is TGTGCCAGCAAAACCGTGAAGGGGGCCGATTTTGGCTACACCTTC.

CDR3 in amino acids: CASSQEAGGVGYTF. The CDR3 DNA follows: TGTGCCAGCAGCCAAGAAGCGGGGGGCGTGGGCTACACCTTC. The chain joins TRBV4-2 to TRBJ1-2, with D possibly being TRBD1 (6 bases). This CDR3 is built from 14 residues. V gave up 0 bases and J gave up 8 bases, with 13 bases separating them. Germline CDR1 is LGHNA and CDR2 is YNFKEQ.